These 20 T cell receptor beta chains were all obtained from the same sample, sequenced in a study of T cell changes during pregnancy in multiple sclerosis. Libraries were prepared by immunoSEQ multiplex PCR; TCRdb keeps only in-frame clonotypes and omits some of them. The table includes tens of thousands of clones, over 90% detected once. The sample here was CD8+ T cells from peripheral blood mononuclear cells, taken in the third trimester of pregnancy. Receptors originate from a female donor with multiple sclerosis, enrolled in a pregnancy study.

This clone was seen only once. The rearrangement links TRBV21-1 to TRBJ1-5; the listed D gene, TRBD1, was not tested against the DNA. TRBV21-1 is described as a pseudogene. This CDR3 has 15 amino acids. DNA for the CDR3: TGTGCCAGCAGCAAGACCCCAGGGATGGGTCAGCCCCAGCATTTT. Translation gives CASSKTPGMGQPQHF.

This chain joins TRBV15 and TRBJ2-4, with D maybe TRBD1 (6 bases). CDR3 length equals 12 residues. Trimming took 8 bases from V and 11 from J, leaving 16 bases between them. The germline gives CDR1 LNHNV, CDR2 YYDKDF (reference sequence). CDR3 protein: CATSPTGSLQYF. Written as DNA, the CDR3 is TGTGCCACCTCTCCAACAGGGTCCCTTCAGTACTTC.

Concerning this clone: The identical CDR3 is also encoded by other nucleotide sequences in the sample. The V and J genes are TRBV15 and TRBJ2-5, with D unclear. The length of the CDR3 is 14 residues. V gave up 0 bases and J gave up 1 base, with 6 bases separating them. The germline gives CDR1 LNHNV, CDR2 YYDKDF (reference sequence). The CDR3 loop is CATSREHSQETQYF. CDR3 nucleotides: TGTGCCACCAGCAGAGAACATTCCCAAGAGACCCAGTACTTC.

The V and J genes are TRBV28 and TRBJ1-4; 8 nucleotides align to TRBD1. CDR1 MDHEN and CDR2 SYDVKM come from the germline V gene. Trimming took 7 bases from V and 8 from J; bases not matched to a gene: 9. This CDR3 has 14 residues. CDR3 loop: CASTLDRAAEKLFF. Written as DNA, the CDR3 is TGTGCCAGCACCCTGGACAGGGCTGCAGAAAAACTGTTTTTT.

This clone was recorded once. The CDR3 loop reads CASRRDRARADTQYF. The CDR3 nucleotides are TGTGCCAGCAGGAGGGACAGGGCCCGTGCAGATACGCAGTATTTT. The V and J genes are TRBV28 and TRBJ2-3; 9 bases are a match to TRBD1. Germline lookup yields CDR1 MDHEN and CDR2 SYDVKM. The CDR3 has 15 amino acids. The ends lost 6 bases at V and 4 bases at J; junction bases unmatched: 8.

V is TRBV6-5 and J is TRBJ2-5; 11 bases map to TRBD2. CDR1 and CDR2 (germline): MNHEY, SVGAGI. The CDR3 has 15 amino acids. V dropped 6 bases and J dropped 5; count of bases not matched to a gene: 8. The CDR3 protein is CASSPGVAGGETQYF. In DNA form, the CDR3 reads TGTGCCAGCAGCCCGGGGGTAGCGGGAGGGGAGACCCAGTACTTC.

This sequence joins TRBV27 and TRBJ2-1; 9 nucleotides match TRBD2. Trimming removed 0 bases from V and 6 bases from J; junction bases left unmatched: 0. Germline CDR1 is MNHEY and CDR2 is SMNVEV (reference sequence). CDR3 length equals 14 residues. CDR3 loop: CASSLSSGSNEQFF. CDR3 coding DNA: TGTGCCAGCAGTTTATCTAGCGGGAGCAATGAGCAGTTCTTC.

This clone came up once. The chain recombines TRBV15 with TRBJ2-5, with 7 bases identical to TRBD1. CDR3 length: 15 amino acids. From germline, CDR1 is LNHNV and CDR2 YYDKDF (reference sequence). V was clipped by 3 bases and J by 1 base; unmatched bases: 5. DNA of the CDR3: TGTGCCACCAGCAGGTTGGCAGGGGGCCAAGAGACCCAGTACTTC. Protein sequence: CATSRLAGGQETQYF. Full variable domain (outside the CDR3, taken from reference TRBV15 and TRBJ2-5): DAMVIQNPRYQVTQFGKPVTLSCSQTLNHNVMYWYQQKSSQAPKLLFHYYDKDFNNEADTPDNFQSRRPNTSFCFLDIRSPGLGDTAMYLCATSRLAGGQETQYFGPGTRLLVL.

CDR3 sequence reads: CASNPLGADTDTQYF. Written as DNA, the CDR3 is TGTGCCAGCAACCCCTTAGGAGCGGACACAGATACGCAGTATTTT. The chain links TRBV7-9 to TRBJ2-3; perhaps TRBD2 as D (5 bases). Germline loops: CDR1 SEHNR, CDR2 FQNEAQ (reference sequence). The CDR3 runs to 15 residues. Trimming took off 7 bases at V and 2 bases at J, with 16 bases between the two ends.

J is TRBJ1-2 and V is TRBV27, with a tentative D call TRBD1 (5 bases). V was trimmed by 5 bases and J by 2 bases, leaving 18 bases between them. CDR1 MNHEY and CDR2 SMNVEV come from the germline V gene (reference sequence). CDR3 length equals 16 residues. The CDR3 region has the DNA TGTGCCAGCAGTGTAACAGGTTCTCTCCAGAACTATGGCTACACCTTC. Translation gives CASSVTGSLQNYGYTF.

The chain combines TRBV5-1 with TRBJ2-7; the match to TRBD2 covers 10 bases. The CDR3 spans 15 residues. The J segment lost 4 bases and the V segment lost 0 bases, leaving 4 bases of the junction unmatched. Germline CDR1 reads SGHRS; CDR2 reads YFSETQ. CDR3 residues: CASSLEGTSVYEQYF. In DNA, the CDR3 is TGCGCCAGCAGCTTGGAGGGGACTAGCGTATACGAGCAGTACTTC.

This clone was picked up one time. This chain connects TRBV7-9 to TRBJ1-3, with 8 bases identical to TRBD1. Germline CDR1 SEHNR, CDR2 FQNEAQ (reference sequence). The CDR3 has 13 residues. V lost 7 bases and J lost 4; bases outside the gene matches: 3. Here the CDR3 reads CASIDRGGNTIYF. The CDR3, as DNA: TGTGCCAGCATCGACAGGGGCGGAAACACCATATATTTT.

This chain links TRBV28 with TRBJ2-1; 8 bases fit TRBD1. The CDR3 is made up of 16 amino acids. CDR1 and CDR2 from the germline V gene are MDHEN and SYDVKM. V was pared by 8 bases and J by 2 bases, with 11 bases of the junction left unmatched. CDR3 loop: CASRGRTGKAYNEQFF. The DNA of the CDR3 is TGTGCCAGCCGGGGGAGGACAGGGAAGGCCTACAATGAGCAGTTCTTC.

The chain recombines TRBV9 with TRBJ2-5; 8 nucleotides align to TRBD2. The CDR3 spans 15 residues. V was clipped by 0 bases and J by 7 bases; unmatched bases: 8. Germline CDR1 and CDR2: SGDLS and YYNGEE. Written as DNA, the CDR3 is TGTGCCAGCAGCGTAGGGGGACTAGAGGAAGGGACCCAGTACTTC. Amino acid sequence: CASSVGGLEEGTQYF.

This chain joins TRBV19 and TRBJ1-2, with D tentatively TRBD1 (5 bases). The CDR3 consists of 14 residues. The V gene's germline CDR1 is LNHDA and CDR2 SQIVND (reference sequence). Trimming stripped 5 bases from V and 1 base from J, with 11 bases between. As DNA, the CDR3 is TGTGCCAGTAGTTTCGGGACTGATAACTATGGCTACACCTTC. Its protein product is CASSFGTDNYGYTF.

This sequence joins TRBV27 and TRBJ2-1; TRBD1 is a possible D gene (6 bases). The germline V gene encodes CDR1 MNHEY and CDR2 SMNVEV (reference sequence). This CDR3 has 13 amino acids. V was clipped by 5 bases and J by 7 bases, with 12 bases between them. The CDR3 sequence is CASSQQGENEQFF. The CDR3, as DNA: TGTGCCAGCAGTCAACAGGGTGAGAATGAGCAGTTCTTC.

The chain joins TRBV14 to TRBJ2-6; 7 bases agree with TRBD1. Germline V lookup: CDR1 SGHDN, CDR2 FVKESK. The length of the CDR3 is 16 residues. The V segment lost 3 bases and the J segment 2 bases; nucleotides outside the gene matches: 4. DNA for the CDR3: TGTGCCAGCAGCCAGGTCGACAGGGCTGGGGCCAACGTCCTGACTTTC. It encodes CASSQVDRAGANVLTF.

In its sample, this clone was seen once. The V and J genes are TRBV19 and TRBJ2-2; 7 positions match TRBD2. V shed 7 bases, J shed 5 bases, and the junction held 13 bases outside the gene matches. This CDR3 region has 16 residues. CDR1 and CDR2 from the germline V gene are LNHDA and SQIVND (reference sequence). The CDR3 DNA reads as TGTGCCAGTACCTACTGGCAGGGAGGGACGACCGGGGAGCTGTTTTTT. Its protein is CASTYWQGGTTGELFF.

The chain employs TRBV5-4 and TRBJ2-1, with D perhaps matching TRBD1 (6 bases). V was shortened by 1 base and J by 3 bases, with 11 bases between the two germline ends. The length of the CDR3 is 15 residues. CDR1 and CDR2 (germline): SGHNT, YYREEE (reference sequence). The chain's CDR3 is CASSLLDSNYNEQFF. As DNA, the CDR3 is TGTGCCAGCAGCTTGCTGGACAGCAACTACAATGAGCAGTTCTTC.

The rearrangement joins TRBV4-1 to TRBJ2-1; possible D gene TRBD2, 5 bases. Per germline, CDR1 MGHRA and CDR2 YSYEKL. The CDR3 runs to 17 residues. V lost 0 bases, J lost 1 base, and 13 bases lay in between. The DNA for the CDR3 is TGCGCCAGCAGCCAAGATGGAACCGACTATTCCTACAATGAGCAGTTCTTC. This gives the protein CASSQDGTDYSYNEQFF.